This T cell receptor (beta chain) was retrieved from a study of shared clonotypes between healthy human individuals. With regard to this clone: No antigen is known for it.

This CDR3 is 18 amino acids long. J was trimmed by 0 bases and V by 6 bases; bases with no gene match: 11. Germline V lookup: CDR1 MDHEN, CDR2 SYDVKM. Study findings and constraints: Estimated richness was generally greater in naive than memory subsets. Sharing across four donors was highest in naive CD4 (around 5%) and lowest in memory CD8 (around 0.4%).

Assay execution proceeded at the deep level. Data came from immunoSEQ multiplex PCR; TCRdb stores just in-frame clones and leaves some out. This table has approximately 2.5 million clones, more than 80% appearing once. The chain recombines TRBV28 with TRBJ2-6; 7 bases map to TRBD1. The TCR sequence derives from a man between 18 and 35 years old in good health. Material for sequencing was naive CD4+ T cells sorted from blood. Subset here: CD45RA+ positively selected. The CDR3 reads CASRFTGTVFSGANVLTF. The CDR3 DNA reads as TGTGCCAGCAGATTTACCGGGACAGTCTTCTCTGGGGCCAACGTCCTGACTTTC.